This TCR beta chain was recorded in a study of T cells of healthy individuals. TCRdb re-called the 5' RACE reads with MiXCR, one entry per CDR3 protein. Altogether 90,000 to 100,000 distinct CDR3 sequences are present, about 16% being singletons, with the ten largest covering about 6%. The sample holds many counts of this clonotype. CDR1 SGDLS and CDR2 YYNGEE come from the germline V gene. CDR3 size: 15 residues. Trimming pared 4 bases from V and 9 bases from J, leaving 23 bases between. V gene TRBV9 combines with J gene TRBJ2-7, with D maybe TRBD1 (6 bases). The receptor comes from a human donor in good health. CDR3 sequence (DNA): TGTGCCAGCAGCCCCCGGACAGCACAGTTTACGAGGCAGTACTTC. Its translation is CASSPRTAQFTRQYF.